The 20 T cell receptor beta chains below all came from one sample that was sequenced in a study of blood T cell repertoires in COVID-19. TCRdb's table, derived via immunoSEQ multiplex PCR, lists solely in-frame clones and lacks some. The profile covers more than 100,000 clones, with over 70% appearing a single time and approximately 2.5% taken by the ten largest. Specimen: peripheral blood. The source is a man between 65 and 85 years old with acute or convalescent COVID-19.

The chain employs TRBV5-4 and TRBJ2-3, with 7 bases identical to TRBD2. V lost 4 bases and J lost 0; bases outside the gene matches: 8. Germline-derived CDR1 and CDR2 are SGHNT and YYREEE (reference sequence). The CDR3 contains 16 residues. The CDR3 region is CASSPTGTTSTDTQYF. CDR3 sequence (DNA): TGTGCCAGCAGCCCGACCGGGACTACTAGCACAGATACGCAGTATTTT.

The chain is built from TRBV12-3 or TRBV12-4 and TRBJ1-2, with D possibly being TRBD1 (5 bases). V lost 6 bases and J 2 bases, leaving 10 bases between the germline ends. The CDR3 extends over 13 amino acids. The CDR3 sequence is CASSTGPNYGYTF. The CDR3 coding sequence is TGTGCCAGCAGCACAGGACCAAACTATGGCTACACCTTC.

The chain couples TRBV6-2 or TRBV6-3 to TRBJ2-5; 7 bases align to TRBD2. This CDR3 has 16 amino acids. V lost 0 bases to trimming and J lost 5 bases; unmatched junction nucleotides: 9. Germline CDR1 and CDR2: MNHEY and SVGEGT. CDR3: CASSYSLGGGEETQYF. DNA of the CDR3: TGTGCCAGCAGTTACTCTCTGGGGGGGGGTGAGGAGACCCAGTACTTC.

This clone was detected only once. This chain uses TRBV5-5 with TRBJ2-3; TRBD1 might be the D (6 bases). Germline V CDR1 and CDR2: SGHKS, YYEKEE (reference sequence). Trimming shortened V by 5 bases and J by 3 bases, and 16 bases separated the two germline ends. CDR3 length equals 15 residues. In DNA form, the CDR3 reads TGTGCCAGCAGGAAACAGGGTCTTAAAACAGATACGCAGTATTTT. Translation: CASRKQGLKTDTQYF.

This chain links TRBV3-1 (or the pseudogene TRBV3-2) with TRBJ2-2; 7 bases match TRBD1. The CDR3 spans 17 residues. V shed 5 bases, J shed 1 base, and the junction held 10 bases outside the gene matches. Germline V gives CDR1 LGHDT, CDR2 YNNKEL (reference sequence). In nucleotides, the CDR3 is TGTGCCAGCAGCAGCGGCGTAGGGGGCGAGAACACCGGGGAGCTGTTTTTT. Its translation: CASSSGVGGENTGELFF.

The V and J genes are TRBV6-5 and TRBJ2-1; D remains unclear. This CDR3 is built from 11 residues. The V end lost 10 bases, the J end lost 7 bases, and 11 bases lay between the germline ends. Germline V gene lookup returns CDR1 MNHEY and CDR2 SVGAGI. CDR3 bases: TGTGCCACCTACACCGGGAATGAGCAGTTCTTC. It translates to CATYTGNEQFF.

The CDR3 sequence: CAISGLGTSGGDEQFF. The CDR3 DNA sequence: TGTGCCATCAGTGGATTGGGGACTAGCGGGGGCGATGAGCAGTTCTTC. The chain uses TRBV10-3 and TRBJ2-1; 14 bases align to TRBD2. Per germline, CDR1 ENHRY and CDR2 SYGVKD. CDR3 length: 16 residues. Germline trimming cut 4 bases from V and 8 bases from J; bases unmatched to any gene: 7.

In regard to this clone: Other DNA sequences in the same sample also yield this CDR3. This chain connects TRBV3-1 (or the pseudogene TRBV3-2) to TRBJ1-3, with D perhaps matching TRBD1 (5 bases). Looked up from germline, CDR1 is LGHDT and CDR2 is YNNKEL (reference sequence). V dropped 4 bases and J dropped 0 bases, with 7 bases sitting between them. The CDR3 consists of 14 residues. The DNA for the CDR3 is TGTGCCAGCAGCCCGGACAACTCTGGAAACACCATATATTTT. This translates into CASSPDNSGNTIYF.

This clone was counted only a few times. The gene calls are TRBV19 and TRBJ1-6, with 11 bases identical to TRBD1. The CDR3 is 17 residues long. The trim removed 4 bases at V and 7 bases at J, leaving 9 bases unmatched. Germline CDR1 and CDR2: LNHDA and SQIVND (reference sequence). The CDR3 DNA reads as TGTGCCAGTAGTAAAGCCACTGGGACAGGGGGAAATTCACCCCTCCACTTT. Translating gives CASSKATGTGGNSPLHF.

V and J are TRBV9 and TRBJ1-1; D unclear. V lost 3 bases, J lost 1 base, and 13 bases lay in between. The CDR3 runs 15 residues. The germline V gene encodes CDR1 SGDLS and CDR2 YYNGEE. CDR3 amino acids: CASSAEGRGNTEAFF. As DNA, the CDR3 is TGTGCCAGCAGCGCAGAAGGGCGGGGGAACACTGAAGCTTTCTTT.

This chain links TRBV7-2 with TRBJ2-5; 8 nucleotides match TRBD1. There are 17 residues in the CDR3. Germline lookup yields CDR1 SGHTA and CDR2 FQGNSA. The J segment lost 2 bases and the V segment lost 5 bases, leaving 13 bases of the junction unmatched. CDR3 sequence reads: CASSVDRGPLPQETQYF. The CDR3, as DNA: TGTGCCAGCAGCGTAGACAGGGGACCCCTTCCGCAAGAGACCCAGTACTTC.

CDR3 amino acids: CASSQGELAGGVTGELFF. The DNA of the CDR3 is TGTGCCAGCAGCCAAGGAGAACTAGCGGGGGGTGTGACCGGGGAGCTGTTTTTT. The genes are TRBV4-2 and TRBJ2-2, with TRBD2 matching 12 bases. This CDR3 spans 18 amino acids. Trimming took 1 base from V and 5 from J; bases not matched to a gene: 8. Germline V gives CDR1 LGHNA, CDR2 YNFKEQ.

This clone occurred a few times. The chain carries TRBV5-1 and TRBJ2-1, with a weak D call TRBD1 (6 bases). Germline loops: CDR1 SGHRS, CDR2 YFSETQ. V gave up 2 bases and J gave up 4 bases, with 13 bases separating them. This CDR3 has 15 amino acids. CDR3 region: CASSLMDSEYNEQFF. DNA for the CDR3: TGCGCCAGCAGCTTAATGGACAGTGAGTACAATGAGCAGTTCTTC. Combining the CDR3 with reference TRBV5-1 and TRBJ2-1 gives the whole variable domain KAGVTQTPRYLIKTRGQQVTLSCSPISGHRSVSWYQQTPGQGLQFLFEYFSETQRNKGNFPGRFSGRQFSNSRSEMNVSTLELGDSALYLCASSLMDSEYNEQFFGPGTRLTVL.

The rearrangement links TRBV10-3 to TRBJ1-1, with D hard to call. CDR1 and CDR2 from the germline V gene are ENHRY and SYGVKD. The CDR3 loop spans 14 amino acids. Trimming took 3 bases from V and 3 from J, leaving 11 bases between them. CDR3 sequence: CAISEVQTYTEAFF. CDR3 DNA: TGTGCCATCAGTGAAGTACAGACCTACACTGAAGCTTTCTTT.

The chain links TRBV11-2 to TRBJ1-1; D unresolved. V was trimmed by 10 bases and J by 2 bases, leaving 23 bases between them. The CDR3 has 16 amino acids. Germline CDR1 reads SGHAT; CDR2 reads FQNNGV. The CDR3 DNA reads TGTGCCACCTCAACCCGCCCTCAGACGGGAAACACTGAAGCTTTCTTT. Translation: CATSTRPQTGNTEAFF.

The rearrangement joins TRBV6-5 to TRBJ2-3; 10 nucleotides match TRBD2. The CDR3 covers 16 residues. Per germline, CDR1 MNHEY and CDR2 SVGAGI. Trimming cost V 4 bases and J 0 bases; bases outside gene matches: 4. The DNA of the CDR3 is TGTGCCAGCAGTTCTAGCGGGGGCCCAAGCACAGATACGCAGTATTTT. Translating it yields CASSSSGGPSTDTQYF.

This chain joins TRBV12-3 or TRBV12-4 and TRBJ2-1; no clear D gene. The V end lost 4 bases, the J end lost 0 bases, and 4 bases lay between the germline ends. This CDR3 is built from 13 residues. The CDR3 DNA reads TGTGCCAGCAGTTCCTACTCCTACAATGAGCAGTTCTTC. Amino acids: CASSSYSYNEQFF.

The chain has TRBV7-2 and TRBJ2-7; D remains ambiguous. Trimming took 3 bases from V and 1 from J, leaving 10 bases between them. The CDR3 is 14 residues long. The germline gives CDR1 SGHTA, CDR2 FQGNSA. The CDR3 sequence: CASSFGPGSYEQYF. CDR3 in DNA: TGTGCCAGCAGCTTTGGGCCCGGTTCCTACGAGCAGTACTTC.

V usage is TRBV9 and J usage is TRBJ2-1, with 11 bases matching TRBD2. Germline loops: CDR1 SGDLS, CDR2 YYNGEE. Trimming at V came to 0 bases and at J to 5 bases, leaving 4 bases not matched to a gene. This CDR3 comprises 16 residues. CDR3 nucleotides: TGTGCCAGCAGCGTAGCTAGCGGGGGGATAGACAATGAGCAGTTCTTC. Protein sequence: CASSVASGGIDNEQFF.

The J gene is TRBJ2-7, the V gene TRBV2; 7 bases are a match to TRBD2. J was trimmed by 3 bases and V by 3 bases; bases with no gene match: 11. The CDR3 loop spans 16 amino acids. Looked up from germline, CDR1 is SNHLY and CDR2 is FYNNEI. The CDR3 is CASSDPGLADSYEQYF. In nucleotides, the CDR3 is TGTGCCAGCAGTGACCCCGGGCTAGCGGATAGCTACGAGCAGTACTTC. The full variable domain, in which reference TRBV2 and TRBJ2-7 provide the parts outside the CDR3, is EPEVTQTPSHQVTQMGQEVILRCVPISNHLYFYWYRQILGQKVEFLVSFYNNEISEKSEIFDDQFSVERPDGSNFTLKIRSTKLEDSAMYFCASSDPGLADSYEQYFGPGTRLTVT.